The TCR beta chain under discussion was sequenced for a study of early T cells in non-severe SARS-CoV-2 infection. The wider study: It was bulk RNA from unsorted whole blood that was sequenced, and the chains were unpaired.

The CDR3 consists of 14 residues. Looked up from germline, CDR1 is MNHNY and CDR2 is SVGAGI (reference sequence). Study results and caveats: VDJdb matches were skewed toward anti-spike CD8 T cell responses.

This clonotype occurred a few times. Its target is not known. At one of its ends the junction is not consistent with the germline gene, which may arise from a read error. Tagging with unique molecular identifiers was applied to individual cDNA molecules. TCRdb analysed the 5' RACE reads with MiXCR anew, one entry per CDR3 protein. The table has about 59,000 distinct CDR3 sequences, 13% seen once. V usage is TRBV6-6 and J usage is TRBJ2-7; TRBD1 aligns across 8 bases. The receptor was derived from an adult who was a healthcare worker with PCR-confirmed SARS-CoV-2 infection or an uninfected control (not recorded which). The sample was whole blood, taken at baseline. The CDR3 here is CTSRETGTGYEQYF. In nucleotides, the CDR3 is TGTACCAGCAGAGAGACCGGGACAGGCTACGAGCAGTACTTC.